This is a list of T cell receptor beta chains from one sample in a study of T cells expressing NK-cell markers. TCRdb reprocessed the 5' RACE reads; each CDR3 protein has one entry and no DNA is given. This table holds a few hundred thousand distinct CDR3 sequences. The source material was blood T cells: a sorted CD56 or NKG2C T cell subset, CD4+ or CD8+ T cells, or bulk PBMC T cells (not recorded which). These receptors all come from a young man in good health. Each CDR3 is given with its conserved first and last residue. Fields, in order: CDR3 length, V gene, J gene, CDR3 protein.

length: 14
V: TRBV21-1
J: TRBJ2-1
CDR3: CASSTSGRFNEQFF

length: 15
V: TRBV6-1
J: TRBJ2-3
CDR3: CASTSLGASTDTQYF

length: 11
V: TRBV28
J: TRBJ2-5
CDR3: CASRTAETQYF

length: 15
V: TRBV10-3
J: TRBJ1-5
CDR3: CAISLGSDSNQPQHF

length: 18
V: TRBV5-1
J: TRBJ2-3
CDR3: CASSLGAGGRALTDTQYF

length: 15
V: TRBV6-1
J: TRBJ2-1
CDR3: CASRPDGGENNEQFF

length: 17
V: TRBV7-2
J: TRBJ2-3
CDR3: CASSYTPWHKSGDTQYF

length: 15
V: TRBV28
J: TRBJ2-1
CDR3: CASSLAQGAYNEQFF

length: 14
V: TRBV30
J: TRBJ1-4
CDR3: CAWGQGRINEKLFF

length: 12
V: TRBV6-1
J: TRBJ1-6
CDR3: CASSGVLSPLHF

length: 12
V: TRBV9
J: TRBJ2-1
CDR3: CASSVGVKEQFF

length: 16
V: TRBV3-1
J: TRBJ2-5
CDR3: CASSHRQGAGGETQYF

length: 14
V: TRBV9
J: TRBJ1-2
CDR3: CASSVDHPSYGYTF

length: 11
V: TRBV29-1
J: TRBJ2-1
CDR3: CSVKLAGEQFF

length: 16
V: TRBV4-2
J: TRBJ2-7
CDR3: CASSQAMGQGPLEQYF

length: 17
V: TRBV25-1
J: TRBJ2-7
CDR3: CASSAGGASGRLYEQYF

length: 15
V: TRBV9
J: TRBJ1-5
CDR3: CASSIAGLGNQPQHF

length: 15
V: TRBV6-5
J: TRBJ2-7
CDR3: CASSSTGIYGHEQYF

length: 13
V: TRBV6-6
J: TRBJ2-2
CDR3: CASKERLNGELFF

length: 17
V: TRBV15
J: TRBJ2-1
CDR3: CATSRDFGTGNAVEQFF

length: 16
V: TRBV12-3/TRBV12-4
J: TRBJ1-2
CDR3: CASSLRGGERGDGYTF

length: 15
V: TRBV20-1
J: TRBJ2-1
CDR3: CSAKLAGTPYNEQFF

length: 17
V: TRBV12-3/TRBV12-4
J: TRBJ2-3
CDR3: CASSSWTSGSPMDTQYF

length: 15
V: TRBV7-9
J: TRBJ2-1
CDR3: CASSSLGQQTNEQFF

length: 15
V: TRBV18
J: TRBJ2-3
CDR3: CASSPRRGSEDTQYF

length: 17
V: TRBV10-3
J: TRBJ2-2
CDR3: CAISESDPGGDTGELFF

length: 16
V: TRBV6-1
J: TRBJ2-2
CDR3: CASSLRGLGLTGELFF

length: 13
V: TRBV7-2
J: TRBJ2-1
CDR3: CASSRDFINEQFF

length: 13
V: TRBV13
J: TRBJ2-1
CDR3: CASIMTTNNEQFF

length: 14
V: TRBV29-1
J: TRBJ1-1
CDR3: CSVDRVMVNTEAFF

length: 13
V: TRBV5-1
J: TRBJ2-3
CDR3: CASRGQGPDTQYF

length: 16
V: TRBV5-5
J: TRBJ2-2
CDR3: CASSLTPRQVTGELFF

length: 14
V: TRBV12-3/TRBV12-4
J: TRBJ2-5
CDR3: CASSPRARGETQYF

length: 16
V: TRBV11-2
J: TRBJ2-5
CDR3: CASSLLDRGGRETQYF

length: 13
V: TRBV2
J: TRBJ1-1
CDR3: CASRVTANTEAFF

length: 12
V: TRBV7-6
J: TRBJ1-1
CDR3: CATQDLNTEAFF

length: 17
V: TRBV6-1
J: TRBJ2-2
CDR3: CASSGTSGRSNTGELFF

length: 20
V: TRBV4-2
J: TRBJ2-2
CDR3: CASSQDRSQLAGTNTGELFF

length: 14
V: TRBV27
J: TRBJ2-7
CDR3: CASKSAGGPGEQYF

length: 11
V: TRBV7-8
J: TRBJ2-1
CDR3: CASRLNNEQFF

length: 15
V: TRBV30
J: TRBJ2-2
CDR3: CAWSVFEMAGGELFF

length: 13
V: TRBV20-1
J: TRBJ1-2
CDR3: CSARDRTVGGYTF

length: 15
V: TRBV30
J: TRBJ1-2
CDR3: CAWSVHGRRSGGYTF

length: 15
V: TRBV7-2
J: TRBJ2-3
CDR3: CASSSRVGGTDTQYF

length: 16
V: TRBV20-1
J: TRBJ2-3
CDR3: CSARPIGLAGEDTQYF

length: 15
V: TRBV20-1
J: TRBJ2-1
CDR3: CSARDGTTLYNEQFF

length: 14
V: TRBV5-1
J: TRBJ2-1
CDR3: CASSRLAGESEQFF

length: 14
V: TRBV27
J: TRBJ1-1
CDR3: CASSPPMNTAEAFF

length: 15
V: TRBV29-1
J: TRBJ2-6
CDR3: CSVEGLLSGANVLTF

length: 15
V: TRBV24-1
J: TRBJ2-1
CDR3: CATSDRTGKEGEQFF

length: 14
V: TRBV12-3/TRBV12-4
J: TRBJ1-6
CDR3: CASSFPGVQRALHF

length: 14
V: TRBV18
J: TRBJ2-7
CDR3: CASSPPNPEGEQYF

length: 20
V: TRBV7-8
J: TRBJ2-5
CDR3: CASSSRVSVGRVRIQETQYF

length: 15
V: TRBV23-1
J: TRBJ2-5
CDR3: CASSRGDLGQETQYF

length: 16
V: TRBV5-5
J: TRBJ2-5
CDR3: CASSPLAGVGQETQYF